Below, 4 T cell receptor beta chains from the same sample are listed, as sequenced in a study of monozygotic twins with inflammatory bowel disease. Reanalyzing the 5' RACE reads, TCRdb keeps one entry per CDR3 protein, without DNA. Its clone listing holds about 420,000 distinct CDR3 sequences. Sequenced sample: blood. The source is a human donor with ulcerative colitis or Crohn's disease, or a healthy co-twin of an affected twin (not recorded which).

The rearrangement joins TRBV15 to TRBJ1-2; without DNA, the TCRdb call of TRBD1 cannot be checked. Germline CDR1 reads LNHNV; CDR2 reads YYDKDF (reference sequence). The CDR3 has 16 residues. CDR3 loop: CATSRDSGGRLLGYTF.

The rearrangement links TRBV7-2 to TRBJ2-5. Germline V gives CDR1 SGHTA, CDR2 FQGNSA. The CDR3 has 16 residues. CDR3 loop: CASSSQVGGTQETQYF.

This chain uses TRBV18 with TRBJ2-7. CDR1 is KGHSH, CDR2 LQKENI, per germline. The CDR3 totals 14 residues. This CDR3 reads CASSPSSASYEQYF.

The chain combines TRBV7-2 with TRBJ1-1; TCRdb indicates TRBD1, and absent DNA this call remains unverified. There are 16 residues in the CDR3. CDR1 SGHTA and CDR2 FQGNSA come from the germline V gene. CDR3 amino acids: CASSPSLGTGGLEAFF.